This entry is about one T cell receptor beta chain. The data belong to a study of cytomegalovirus exposure and HLA in healthy donors. PCR involved 60 Vbeta and 13 Jbeta primers. Sequenced by immunoSEQ multiplex PCR; TCRdb stores in-frame clones only, minus some. The table shows 100,000 to 150,000 clones, with under 90% occurring only once. The CDR3 contains 14 residues. Trimming took 4 bases from V and 4 from J, leaving 11 bases between them. Germline CDR1 reads MGHDK; CDR2 reads SYGVNS. The rearrangement joins TRBV25-1 to TRBJ2-1, with D perhaps matching TRBD1 (6 bases). Material for sequencing was PBMCs. The TCR originated in a woman aged 40 to 55 in good health and CMV-seronegative. The CDR3 reads CASSGGTLYNEQFF. CDR3 nucleotides: TGTGCCAGCAGTGGGGGGACACTTTACAATGAGCAGTTCTTC.